One sample yielded the 28 T cell receptor beta chains listed below, sequenced in a study of T cell repertoires in cytomegalovirus infection (dated by TCRdb to the late 2010s). The sequencer listed for this sample is Illumina HiSeq 1500. TCRdb's own reprocessing of the public reads used fastp at Q25 and MiXCR and kept productive beta chains. Each CDR3 protein appears once, grouped with its most common genes and DNA. In this sample the table shows roughly 100,000 distinct CDR3 sequences, about 15% of which occur a single time. 8% of the sample goes to the ten largest clones. Sequenced input: PBMCs. All receptors come from a human donor in good health (CMV status not recorded). Some clones in this sample may be carry-over from other donors' samples.

This clonotype was detected only a few times. V and J are TRBV6-5 and TRBJ1-1; 8 nucleotides line up with TRBD1. The length of the CDR3 is 15 residues. Looked up from germline, CDR1 is MNHEY and CDR2 is SVGAGI. J was trimmed by 5 bases and V by 8 bases; bases with no gene match: 13. The DNA for the CDR3 is TGTGCCAGCGGGGGGATGGGACAGGCGGGGACTGAAGCTTTCTTT. It codes for CASGGMGQAGTEAFF.

The sample holds a few counts of this clonotype. J is TRBJ1-1 and V is TRBV3-1; TRBD1 is a possible D gene (5 bases). V was trimmed by 2 bases and J by 0 bases, leaving 10 bases between them. The CDR3 is 15 amino acids. Germline assignment: CDR1 LGHDT and CDR2 YNNKEL (reference sequence). CDR3 amino acids: CASSQRGGMNTEAFF. The DNA for the CDR3 is TGTGCCAGCAGCCAAAGGGGAGGGATGAACACTGAAGCTTTCTTT.

The sample holds a few counts of this clonotype. The rearrangement joins TRBV11-2 to TRBJ2-5, with 10 bases identical to TRBD2. Germline V lookup: CDR1 SGHAT, CDR2 FQNNGV. This CDR3 is 15 amino acids long. V dropped 2 bases and J dropped 5; count of bases not matched to a gene: 5. The CDR3 here is CASSLQAGGLETQYF. The CDR3 DNA reads as TGTGCCAGCAGCTTACAAGCGGGGGGGCTTGAGACCCAGTACTTC.

In its sample, this clonotype was seen many times. The V and J genes are TRBV7-9 and TRBJ1-5; 9 positions match TRBD1. This CDR3 contains 16 residues. Germline lookup yields CDR1 SEHNR and CDR2 FQNEAQ (reference sequence). V lost 5 bases, J lost 7 bases, and 12 bases stayed unmatched. DNA of the CDR3: TGTGCCAGCAGCAAATACACAGGGGGCGCCGACCAGCCCCAGCATTTT. Its translation is CASSKYTGGADQPQHF.

The V and J genes are TRBV2 and TRBJ1-3; D is unresolved. V was clipped by 2 bases and J by 0 bases, with 8 bases between them. CDR1 SNHLY and CDR2 FYNNEI come from the germline V gene. This CDR3 contains 15 residues. CDR3 nucleotides: TGTGCCAGCAGTGAATCTTCGGGCTCTGGAAACACCATATATTTT. Translating it yields CASSESSGSGNTIYF.

This chain links TRBV5-1 with TRBJ2-5; D is unclear. The CDR3 has 14 residues. V lost 2 bases to trimming and J lost 5 bases, with 13 bases between them. CDR1 is SGHRS and CDR2 is YFSETQ in the germline V gene. CDR3 in DNA: TGCGCCAGCAGCTTAAGATTCGGGTTCGAGACCCAGTACTTC. This sequence encodes CASSLRFGFETQYF. Complete variable domain (other parts from reference TRBV5-1 and TRBJ2-5): KAGVTQTPRYLIKTRGQQVTLSCSPISGHRSVSWYQQTPGQGLQFLFEYFSETQRNKGNFPGRFSGRQFSNSRSEMNVSTLELGDSALYLCASSLRFGFETQYFGPGTRLLVL.

V is TRBV6-2 or TRBV6-3 and J is TRBJ2-3, with D perhaps matching TRBD1 (5 bases). Germline-derived CDR1 and CDR2 are MNHEY and SVGEGT. Trimming shortened V by 8 bases and J by 6 bases, and 21 bases separated the two germline ends. The CDR3 is 15 residues long. The CDR3 spells CASPRRRTITDTQYF. CDR3 DNA sequence: TGTGCCAGCCCCCGGCGTCGGACAATCACGGATACGCAGTATTTT.

This clonotype was seen a few times. The chain links TRBV7-6 to TRBJ2-7; D could derive from TRBD1 or TRBD2 (6 bases each). CDR1 and CDR2 from the germline V gene are SGHVS and FNYEAQ. V lost 5 bases to trimming and J lost 2 bases, with 19 bases between them. This CDR3 comprises 16 residues. The CDR3 is CASSRYQGSGAYEQYF. Written as DNA, the CDR3 is TGTGCCAGCAGCCGATATCAGGGGTCGGGGGCCTACGAGCAGTACTTC. Combining the CDR3 with reference TRBV7-6 and TRBJ2-7 gives the whole variable domain GAGVSQSPRYKVTKRGQDVALRCDPISGHVSLYWYRQALGQGPEFLTYFNYEAQQDKSGLPNDRFSAERPEGSISTLTIQRTEQRDSAMYRCASSRYQGSGAYEQYFGPGTRLTVT.

The chain carries TRBV9 and TRBJ1-1; D is unresolved. There are 14 residues in the CDR3. Germline-derived CDR1 and CDR2 are SGDLS and YYNGEE. Trimming shortened V by 0 bases and J by 6 bases, and 12 bases separated the two germline ends. This CDR3 reads CASSVVGQPSEAFF. CDR3 DNA sequence: TGTGCCAGCAGCGTAGTAGGGCAGCCTTCTGAAGCTTTCTTT. The variable domain in full, with the rest retrieved from reference TRBV9 and TRBJ1-1, is DSGVTQTPKHLITATGQRVTLRCSPRSGDLSVYWYQQSLDQGLQFLIQYYNGEERAKGNILERFSAQQFPDLHSELNLSSLELGDSALYFCASSVVGQPSEAFFGQGTRLTVV.

This clonotype was found many times. The J gene is TRBJ1-1, the V gene TRBV27; tentatively, D is TRBD1 (5 bases). Germline V gene lookup returns CDR1 MNHEY and CDR2 SMNVEV (reference sequence). The CDR3 is 13 amino acids. Trimming removed 1 base at V and 7 bases at J, with 10 bases between. The chain's CDR3 is CASSLYPDSEAFF. The CDR3 DNA is TGTGCCAGCAGTTTATACCCCGACAGTGAAGCTTTCTTT.

This clonotype was observed at least ten times. This chain joins TRBV20-1 and TRBJ2-3, with 13 bases fitting TRBD2. Germline V gene data show CDR1 as DFQATT and CDR2 as SNEGSKA (reference sequence). V dropped 6 bases and J dropped 3; count of bases not matched to a gene: 9. The CDR3 runs 16 residues. The CDR3 bases are TGCAGTGCGAACACACCGGGACTAGCGGGGACAGATACGCAGTATTTT. It yields the protein CSANTPGLAGTDTQYF.

This clonotype was counted only a few times. This chain links TRBV12-3 or TRBV12-4 with TRBJ2-6, with D unclear. V was trimmed by 5 bases and J by 0 bases, leaving 8 bases between them. This CDR3 comprises 15 residues. The CDR3 DNA reads as TGTGCCAGCAGTACTACCCTCTCTGGGGCCAACGTCCTGACTTTC. This gives the protein CASSTTLSGANVLTF.

This clonotype was observed a handful of times. This chain connects TRBV10-3 to TRBJ1-2, with 10 bases fitting TRBD1. CDR3 length: 17 amino acids. The germline CDR1 and CDR2 sequences are ENHRY and SYGVKD. V lost 2 bases to trimming and J lost 2 bases; unmatched junction nucleotides: 8. CDR3 nucleotide sequence: TGTGCCATCAGTGAGGCGGGACAGGGGAAGGGCAACTATGGCTACACCTTC. It codes for CAISEAGQGKGNYGYTF.

This clonotype has at least ten counts. The chain couples TRBV7-9 to TRBJ1-4; TRBD1 matches at 8 bases. Germline V CDR1 and CDR2: SEHNR, FQNEAQ (reference sequence). V was clipped by 4 bases and J by 5 bases; unmatched bases: 9. This CDR3 contains 16 residues. The CDR3 loop reads CASSSPAGQGNEKLFF. CDR3 sequence (DNA): TGTGCCAGCAGCTCGCCCGCTGGACAGGGAAATGAAAAACTGTTTTTT.

This clonotype appeared a few times. This chain joins TRBV19 and TRBJ1-2, with no clear D. Germline CDR1 is LNHDA and CDR2 is SQIVND (reference sequence). V was clipped by 2 bases and J by 4 bases, with 23 bases between them. This CDR3 is 18 amino acids long. CDR3 residues: CASSIRFPVRTQGYGYTF. The CDR3 nucleotides are TGTGCCAGTAGTATAAGATTTCCTGTGAGGACGCAAGGCTATGGCTACACCTTC.

The gene calls are TRBV6-2 or TRBV6-3 and TRBJ2-7; D might be TRBD1 (5 bases). The germline gives CDR1 MNHEY, CDR2 SVGEGT. V gave up 6 bases and J gave up 2 bases, with 11 bases separating them. This CDR3 has 13 residues. CDR3 coding DNA: TGTGCCAGCAGCAGGGATTCGGCCTACGAGCAGTACTTC. Its protein is CASSRDSAYEQYF.

Note on this clonotype: A clone one base away is much larger, so this may be a read error. V is TRBV7-2 and J is TRBJ1-2; D not resolved. CDR1 and CDR2 (germline): SGHTA, FQGNSA. The CDR3 sequence is 14 residues long. Trimming cost V 0 bases and J 5 bases, with 10 bases left between them. Here the CDR3 reads CASSLAKQKYGYTF. CDR3 bases: TGTGCCAGCAGCTTAGCAAAACAGAAATATGGCTACACCTTC.

This clonotype was seen a handful of times. This may arise from a read error, as a much more abundant clone is one base away. The chain has TRBV7-2 and TRBJ1-1; 8 bases agree with TRBD1. Germline values: CDR1 SGHTA, CDR2 FQGNSA. The CDR3 runs to 15 residues. Unmatched junction bases numbered 16, after V lost 5 bases and J lost 11 bases. This CDR3 is CASSVNPRYRGGAFF. DNA for the CDR3: TGTGCCAGCAGCGTAAACCCTCGTTACAGGGGGGGGGCTTTCTTT.

This chain joins TRBV7-2 and TRBJ2-3; weak D call: TRBD2 (7 bases). V was pared by 5 bases and J by 3 bases, with 21 bases between. This CDR3 spans 17 amino acids. Germline V lookup: CDR1 SGHTA, CDR2 FQGNSA. The CDR3 nucleotides are TGTGCCAGCAGCCGACTTGGGAGGGGGGGCTTGACAGATACGCAGTATTTT. As protein: CASSRLGRGGLTDTQYF.

Ten or more counts support this clonotype. J is TRBJ2-2 and V is TRBV28; TRBD1 matches at 9 bases. With 3 bases clipped from V and 5 bases from J, the junction kept 10 bases outside the gene matches. Germline CDR1 MDHEN, CDR2 SYDVKM. The CDR3 sequence is 17 residues long. CDR3 sequence reads: CASSFLTGTGRTGELFF. DNA for the CDR3: TGTGCCAGCAGTTTTTTGACCGGGACAGGGCGAACCGGGGAGCTGTTTTTT.

This clonotype occurred a few times. V gene TRBV3-1 combines with J gene TRBJ2-5; no reliable D call. V lost 2 bases and J lost 5, with 12 bases in between. In germline, CDR1 is LGHDT, CDR2 YNNKEL (reference sequence). The length of the CDR3 is 14 residues. DNA for the CDR3: TGTGCCAGCAGCCAAACCCCGGGCAGGGAGACCCAGTACTTC. It specifies CASSQTPGRETQYF.

This clonotype was seen a handful of times. The V and J genes are TRBV19 and TRBJ2-5; 12 bases line up with TRBD2. The germline V gene has CDR1 LNHDA and CDR2 SQIVND (reference sequence). The CDR3 runs 16 residues. With 4 bases clipped from V and 5 bases from J, the junction kept 8 bases outside the gene matches. The CDR3 DNA reads as TGTGCCAGTAGTACCCGACTAGCGGGGGTATGGGAGACCCAGTACTTC. Encoded protein: CASSTRLAGVWETQYF.

The table lists this clonotype with many counts. V and J are TRBV7-9 and TRBJ2-1; 14 bases align to TRBD2. CDR1 and CDR2 from the germline V gene are SEHNR and FQNEAQ (reference sequence). Trimming took 3 bases from V and 6 from J; bases not matched to a gene: 19. The CDR3 loop spans 21 amino acids. CDR3 protein: CASSFPDGLAGGTPLPNEQFF. For the CDR3, the DNA is TGTGCCAGCAGCTTCCCCGACGGACTAGCGGGGGGAACCCCACTACCCAATGAGCAGTTCTTC. Variable domain in full (rest from reference TRBV7-9 and TRBJ2-1): DTGVSQNPRHKITKRGQNVTFRCDPISEHNRLYWYRQTLGQGPEFLTYFQNEAQLEKSRLLSDRFSAERPKGSFSTLEIQRTEQGDSAMYLCASSFPDGLAGGTPLPNEQFFGPGTRLTVL.

This clonotype was observed a few times. V is TRBV2 and J is TRBJ1-5; D is perhaps TRBD1 (6 bases). This CDR3 is 14 amino acids long. Trimming removed 7 bases at V and 1 base at J, with 11 bases between. Germline values: CDR1 SNHLY, CDR2 FYNNEI. The CDR3 nucleotides are TGTGCCAGCAATCCGGGGGCGAGCAATCAGCCCCAGCATTTT. Its protein product is CASNPGASNQPQHF.

The rearrangement joins TRBV11-2 to TRBJ2-4; D tentatively fits TRBD1 or TRBD2 (6 bases each). The CDR3 spans 20 residues. Trimming cost V 1 base and J 0 bases, with 22 bases left between them. In germline, CDR1 is SGHAT, CDR2 FQNNGV. The CDR3 reads CASSLAGRGGFSLAKNIQYF. DNA of the CDR3: TGTGCCAGCAGCTTAGCTGGCAGGGGAGGATTTTCGCTAGCCAAAAACATTCAGTACTTC.

Sample share makes this clonotype medium-sized. The CDR3 sequence: CASSFSGGAYGYTF. CDR3 in DNA: TGTGCCAGCAGCTTCTCAGGGGGAGCCTATGGCTACACCTTC. The chain links TRBV7-2 to TRBJ1-2; 7 bases are a match to TRBD1. Germline V gene lookup returns CDR1 SGHTA and CDR2 FQGNSA. After removal of 3 bases from V and 4 bases from J, the junction contained 5 bases not matched to a gene. This CDR3 has 14 residues.

Worth noting for this clonotype: Sequence at one end of the junction differs from germline and may be a read error. V usage is TRBV7-2 and J usage is TRBJ2-7; 7 bases are shared with TRBD2. In germline, CDR1 is SGHTA, CDR2 FQGNSA. The CDR3 is made up of 16 amino acids. For the CDR3, the DNA is TGTGCCAGCAGCGTTCCCTCGCGGGGGATCCCTTACGAGCATTACTTC. Translated, it gives CASSVPSRGIPYEHYF.

This clonotype was seen at least ten times. This chain links TRBV7-2 with TRBJ2-7, with D unresolved. Germline V gene lookup returns CDR1 SGHTA and CDR2 FQGNSA. The CDR3 runs to 14 residues. Trimming pared 4 bases from V and 5 bases from J, leaving 15 bases between. CDR3 nucleotide sequence: TGTGCCAGCAGCTCGGATGGGGTAAAAAACGAGCAGTACTTC. Amino acids: CASSSDGVKNEQYF.